What follows describes a single TCR beta chain. This specimen comes from a study of control samples from healthy donors and cancer patients. The method was immunoSEQ multiplex PCR; TCRdb's version includes in-frame clones alone and lacks a portion of them. The sample lists 100,000 to 120,000 clones; about 80% were seen once. CDR1 is MDHEN, CDR2 SYDVKM, per germline. The CDR3 loop spans 13 amino acids. V was clipped by 6 bases and J by 7 bases, with 10 bases between them. Sequencing was done on a sample of blood. The chain couples TRBV28 to TRBJ1-6; D ambiguous. The TCR sequence derives from a man younger than 35 in good health. DNA of the CDR3: TGTGCCAGCAGGCTTGAGCCGAATTCACCCCTCCACTTT. It translates to CASRLEPNSPLHF.